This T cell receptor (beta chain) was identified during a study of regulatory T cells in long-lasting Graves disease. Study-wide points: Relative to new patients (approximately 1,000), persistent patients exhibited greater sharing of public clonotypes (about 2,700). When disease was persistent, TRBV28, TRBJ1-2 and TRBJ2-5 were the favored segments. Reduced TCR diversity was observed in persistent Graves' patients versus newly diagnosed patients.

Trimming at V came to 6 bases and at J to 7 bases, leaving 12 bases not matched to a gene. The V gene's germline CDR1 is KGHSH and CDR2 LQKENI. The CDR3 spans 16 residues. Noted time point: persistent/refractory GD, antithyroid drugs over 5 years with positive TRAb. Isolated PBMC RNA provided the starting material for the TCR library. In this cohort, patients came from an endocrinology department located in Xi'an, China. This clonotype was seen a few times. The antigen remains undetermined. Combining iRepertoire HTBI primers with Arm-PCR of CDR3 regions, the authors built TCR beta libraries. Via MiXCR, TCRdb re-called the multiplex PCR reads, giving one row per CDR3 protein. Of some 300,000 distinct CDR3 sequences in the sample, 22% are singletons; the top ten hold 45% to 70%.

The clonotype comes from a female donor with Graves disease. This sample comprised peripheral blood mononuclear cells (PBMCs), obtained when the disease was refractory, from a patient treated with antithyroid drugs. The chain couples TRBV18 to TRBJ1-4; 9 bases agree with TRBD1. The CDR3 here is CASSPYPPGQGEKLFF. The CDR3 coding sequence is TGTGCCAGCTCTCCCTACCCACCGGGACAGGGTGAAAAACTGTTTTTT.